This T cell receptor (beta chain) originates from a study of blood T cell repertoires in COVID-19. The data were produced by immunoSEQ multiplex PCR, yet TCRdb's version contains in-frame clones alone and is incomplete. The sample lists roughly 220,000 clones; approximately 78% were seen once. Per germline, CDR1 SGHRS and CDR2 YFSETQ. Trimming took 1 base from V and 0 from J, leaving 8 bases between them. The CDR3 sequence is 15 residues long. The sample taken for sequencing was peripheral blood. The clonotype originates from a woman older than 75 with COVID-19, enrolled during active disease. J is TRBJ1-5 and V is TRBV5-1; TRBD1 is a possible D gene (5 bases). Here the CDR3 reads CASSLTGSSNQPQHF. The CDR3, as DNA: TGCGCCAGCAGCTTGACAGGATCTAGCAATCAGCCCCAGCATTTT.